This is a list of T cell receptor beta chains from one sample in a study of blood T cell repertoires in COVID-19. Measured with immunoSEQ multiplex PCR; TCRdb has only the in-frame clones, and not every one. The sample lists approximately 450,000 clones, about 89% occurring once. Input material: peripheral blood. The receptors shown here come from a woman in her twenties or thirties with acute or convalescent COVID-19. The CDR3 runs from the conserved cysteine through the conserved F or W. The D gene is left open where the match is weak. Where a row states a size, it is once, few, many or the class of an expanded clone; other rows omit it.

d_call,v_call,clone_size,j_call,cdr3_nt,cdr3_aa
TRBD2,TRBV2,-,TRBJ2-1,TGTGCCAGCACCGCCGGCGGGGGGACCTACAATGAGCAGTTCTTC,CASTAGGGTYNEQFF
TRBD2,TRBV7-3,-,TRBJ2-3,TGTGCCAGCAGCGCGACTAGCTCCTTGTCAGATACGCAGTATTTT,CASSATSSLSDTQYF
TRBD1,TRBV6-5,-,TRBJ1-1,TGTGCCAGCAGGGACAGGGCGGTTGAAGCTTTCTTT,CASRDRAVEAFF
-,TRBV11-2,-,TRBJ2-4,TGTGCCAGCAGCCCCGGGGGAAACATTCAGTACTTC,CASSPGGNIQYF
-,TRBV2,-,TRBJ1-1,TGTGCCAGCGGGCGCCAGGTCGATGCTTTCTTT,CASGRQVDAFF
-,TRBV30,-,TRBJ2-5,TGTGCCTGGAGTGTTGGGGCTATGGTTGAGACCCAGTACTTC,CAWSVGAMVETQYF
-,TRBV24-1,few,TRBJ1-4,TGTGCCACCAGTGATTCCCAAGGTCCAGGTGAAAAACTGTTTTTT,CATSDSQGPGEKLFF
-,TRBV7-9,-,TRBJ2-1,TGTGCCAGCAGCTTACAGGCGGGGGCTCAAAGGGATGAGCAGTTCTTC,CASSLQAGAQRDEQFF
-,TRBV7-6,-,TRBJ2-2,TGTGCCAGCAGCTTAGTTGTTGATGCGCCCACCGGGGAGCTGTTTTTT,CASSLVVDAPTGELFF
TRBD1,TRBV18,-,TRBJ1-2,TGTGCCAGCTCACCGGGGACAGGGGGCTATGGCTACACCTTC,CASSPGTGGYGYTF
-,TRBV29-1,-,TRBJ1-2,TGCAGCGCAGCACAGGAGCGAGGCTACACCTTC,CSAAQERGYTF
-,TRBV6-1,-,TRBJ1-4,TGTGCCAGCAGTGTGCGGCCCCCGGAAACTAATGAAAAACTGTTTTTT,CASSVRPPETNEKLFF
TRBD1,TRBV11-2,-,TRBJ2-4,TGTGCCAGCAGCTTTGACAGGGCACGATATTTAAACATTCAGTACTTC,CASSFDRARYLNIQYF
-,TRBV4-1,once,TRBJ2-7,TGCGCCAGCAGCCAAGATACCCAGATCTACGAGCAGTACTTC,CASSQDTQIYEQYF
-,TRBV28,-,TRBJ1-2,TGTGCCAGCAGTTCTTACAGGAATGGCTACACCTTC,CASSSYRNGYTF
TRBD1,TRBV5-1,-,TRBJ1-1,TGCGCCAGCAGCTTACTCGCGACAGGGGACACTGAAGCTTTCTTT,CASSLLATGDTEAFF
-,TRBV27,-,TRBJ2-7,TGTGCCAGCAGTTTTCAAGGGGCCTACGAGCAGTACTTC,CASSFQGAYEQYF
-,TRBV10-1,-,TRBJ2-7,TGCGCCAGCAGTGATCAGGGGCGATTCTACGAGCAGTACTTC,CASSDQGRFYEQYF
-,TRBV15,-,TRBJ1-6,TGTGCCACCAGCAGACACAGGGCCGAGGATTCACCCCTCCACTTT,CATSRHRAEDSPLHF
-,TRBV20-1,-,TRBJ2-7,TGCAGTGCTAGGGCCAACTACGAGCAGTACTTC,CSARANYEQYF
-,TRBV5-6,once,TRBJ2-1,TGTGCCAGCAGCTTATATCGGGGGGCCTTTTACAATGAGCAGTTCTTC,CASSLYRGAFYNEQFF
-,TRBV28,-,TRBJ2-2,TGTGCCAGCAGTTTACCTCAGTACACCGGGGAGCTGTTTTTT,CASSLPQYTGELFF
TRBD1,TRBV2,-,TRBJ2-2,TGTGCCAGCACGGGACAGGGGAACACCGGGGAGCTGTTTTTT,CASTGQGNTGELFF
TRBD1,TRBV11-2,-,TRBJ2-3,TGTGCCAGCAGCACCACAGGGGGCGTCGCAGATACGCAGTATTTT,CASSTTGGVADTQYF
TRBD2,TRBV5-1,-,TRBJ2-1,TGCGCCAGCAGCCCGGAGGTCGGGCAGCGGGGGGGCTACAATGAGCAGTTCTTC,CASSPEVGQRGGYNEQFF
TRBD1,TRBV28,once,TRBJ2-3,TGTGCCAGCAGGCAAGAGGACAGGGTGAGCACAGATACGCAGTATTTT,CASRQEDRVSTDTQYF
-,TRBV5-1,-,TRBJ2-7,TGCGCCAGCAGCTTGACCACACTTCGGGGACTGGATAGGGAGCAGTACTTC,CASSLTTLRGLDREQYF
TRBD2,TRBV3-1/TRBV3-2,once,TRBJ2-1,TGTGCCAGCAGCCAAGAGGTACTAGCGGAAAGCTCCTACAATGAGCAGTTCTTC,CASSQEVLAESSYNEQFF
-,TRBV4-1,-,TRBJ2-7,TGCGCCAGCAGCCAAGTGACGGGGTACTCCTACGAGCAGTACTTC,CASSQVTGYSYEQYF
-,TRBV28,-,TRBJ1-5,TGTGCCATCCATCCCAATACTCCCCTTACTGACAATCAGCCCCAGCATTTT,CAIHPNTPLTDNQPQHF
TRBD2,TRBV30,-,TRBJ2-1,TGTGCCTGGTCGGGGGGTGAGCAGTTCTTC,CAWSGGEQFF
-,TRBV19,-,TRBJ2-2,TGTGCCAGTAGTATTAACTACCCGAACACCGGGGAGCTGTTTTTT,CASSINYPNTGELFF
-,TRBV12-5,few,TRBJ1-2,TGTGCTAGTGTTTCTGACCCGGGGAGTTCGTTTGGCTACACCTTC,CASVSDPGSSFGYTF
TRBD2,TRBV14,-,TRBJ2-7,TGTGCCAGCAGCCAACTAGCGGATCTTTCTCGGCAGTACTTC,CASSQLADLSRQYF
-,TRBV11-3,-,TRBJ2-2,TGTGCCAGCAGCCTTCACCAGGAGGCCGGGGAGCTGTTTTTT,CASSLHQEAGELFF
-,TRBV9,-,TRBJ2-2,TGTGCCAGCAGCGTAGGTACAGGGCGCACCGGGGAGCTGTTTTTT,CASSVGTGRTGELFF
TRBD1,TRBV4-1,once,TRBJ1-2,TGCGCCAGCAGCCTACGACAGGGGACCGAATATGGCTACACCTTC,CASSLRQGTEYGYTF
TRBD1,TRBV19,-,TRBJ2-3,TGTGCCAGTAGTTTAAGGGACAGGGATTGGGATACGCAGTATTTT,CASSLRDRDWDTQYF
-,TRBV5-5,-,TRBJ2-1,TGTGCCAGCAGCTTAATTCAGGCTTACTTTGAGCAGTTCTTC,CASSLIQAYFEQFF
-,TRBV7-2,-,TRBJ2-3,TGTGCCAGCAGTCTCGGGTGGGTGGCAGATACGCAGTATTTT,CASSLGWVADTQYF
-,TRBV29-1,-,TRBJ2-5,TGCAGCGTTGTGAAGCGCCCGCAAGAGACCCAGTACTTC,CSVVKRPQETQYF
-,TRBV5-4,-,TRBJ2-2,TGTGCCAGCAGCCCCCCCAGCACCGGGGAGCTGTTTTTT,CASSPPSTGELFF